This T cell receptor beta chain stems from a study of radiation and T cells in renal cell carcinoma. The overall study: Nephrectomy followed 15 Gy stereotactic body radiation by 4 weeks. Findings of the study overall: No pretreatment tumor biopsies were available for baseline clonotypes. From baseline, blood top tumor clonotypes peaked at 2 weeks post-radiation.

Time point here: baseline pretreatment blood. Documented treatment: 15 Gy SBRT to primary tumor, nephrectomy 4 weeks later. Serial blood draws occurred at baseline and 2 and 4 weeks post-SBRT. Only in-frame clones appear in the TCRdb table, and some are missing; sequencing was by immunoSEQ multiplex PCR. The data contain some 150,000 clones, less than 90% of them seen just once; the ten biggest clones take up around 21%. Germline CDR1 SGHRS, CDR2 YFSETQ. V trimming: 4 bases; J trimming: 4 bases; junction bases outside the gene matches: 7. The CDR3 loop spans 14 amino acids. In the case of this clone: Its antigen is not identified.

The source material was blood, sampled from a patient whose treatment included radiotherapy and nephrectomy. V gene TRBV5-1 combines with J gene TRBJ1-1; 7 bases line up with TRBD1. The source of this sequence is a woman in her fifties or sixties with renal cell carcinoma. In DNA form, the CDR3 reads TGCGCCAGCAGCCCAGGACAGGTGAGCACTGAAGCTTTCTTT. It yields the protein CASSPGQVSTEAFF.